The clone carrying this T cell receptor beta chain was observed a few times. Antigen unknown. The record originates from a study of CD8 T cells in ankylosing spondylitis. This CDR3 region has 13 residues. V trimming: 6 bases; J trimming: 4 bases; junction bases outside the gene matches: 6. In germline, CDR1 is ENHRY, CDR2 SYGVKD. The study, taken as a whole, reports: Earlier literature documents some of the motif variants in reactive arthritis synovial fluid and blood. Characteristic of ankylosing spondylitis blood, it appeared, was a TCR beta motif comprising several highly homologous variants. Reported data indicate significant enrichment of disease-linked clones within matched ankylosing spondylitis synovial fluid. Relatively rare in peripheral blood, disease-linked clones were also CD8+.

TCRdb re-called the 5' RACE reads with MiXCR, one entry per CDR3 protein. Of 800,000 to 900,000 distinct CDR3 sequences listed, about an eighth are singletons. This receptor was obtained from a male donor with ankylosing spondylitis. Sequencing was done on a sample of blood, either unsorted or a sorted T cell fraction (not recorded which). This sequence joins TRBV10-3 and TRBJ2-7; 7 positions match TRBD1. The CDR3 sequence: CAISSGDSYEQYF. The CDR3 nucleotides are TGTGCCATCAGCAGTGGGGACAGTTACGAGCAGTACTTC.